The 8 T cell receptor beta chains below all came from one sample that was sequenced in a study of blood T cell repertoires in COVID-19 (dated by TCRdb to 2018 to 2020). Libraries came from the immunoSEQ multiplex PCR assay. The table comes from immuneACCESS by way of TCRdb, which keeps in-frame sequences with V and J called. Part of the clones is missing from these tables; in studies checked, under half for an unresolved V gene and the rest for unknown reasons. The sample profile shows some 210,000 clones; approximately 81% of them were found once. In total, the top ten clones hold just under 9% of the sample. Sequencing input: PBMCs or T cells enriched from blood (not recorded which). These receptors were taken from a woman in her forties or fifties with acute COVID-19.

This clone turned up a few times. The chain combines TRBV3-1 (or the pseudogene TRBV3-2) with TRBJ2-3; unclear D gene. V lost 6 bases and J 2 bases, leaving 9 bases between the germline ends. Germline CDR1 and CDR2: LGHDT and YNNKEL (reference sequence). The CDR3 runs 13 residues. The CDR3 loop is CASRPSYTDTQYF. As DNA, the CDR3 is TGTGCCAGCAGACCCTCCTACACAGATACGCAGTATTTT.

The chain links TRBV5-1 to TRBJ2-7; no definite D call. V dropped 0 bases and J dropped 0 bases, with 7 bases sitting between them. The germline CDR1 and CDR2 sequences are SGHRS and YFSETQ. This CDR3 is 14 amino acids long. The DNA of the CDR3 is TGCGCCAGCAGCTTGGTGCTTAGCTCCTACGAGCAGTACTTC. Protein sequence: CASSLVLSSYEQYF.

CDR3 amino acids: CASSFARTGELFF. The CDR3 coding sequence is TGTGCCAGCAGTTTCGCGCGGACCGGGGAGCTGTTTTTT. The chain combines TRBV27 with TRBJ2-2; D not certain. Germline V gene lookup returns CDR1 MNHEY and CDR2 SMNVEV (reference sequence). V was pared by 3 bases and J by 5 bases, with 7 bases between. The CDR3 is 13 amino acids.

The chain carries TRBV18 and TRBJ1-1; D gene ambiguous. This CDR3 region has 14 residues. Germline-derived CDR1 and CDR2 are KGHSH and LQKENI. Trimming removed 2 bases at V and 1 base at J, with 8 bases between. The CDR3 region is CASSPVTTNTEAFF. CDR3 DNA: TGTGCCAGCTCACCAGTAACTACGAACACTGAAGCTTTCTTT.

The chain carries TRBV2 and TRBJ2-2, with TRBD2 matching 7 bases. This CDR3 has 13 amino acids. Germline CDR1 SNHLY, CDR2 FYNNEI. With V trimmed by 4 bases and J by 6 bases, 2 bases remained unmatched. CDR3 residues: CASSGLAAGELFF. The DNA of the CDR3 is TGTGCCAGCAGTGGCCTAGCGGCCGGGGAGCTGTTTTTT.

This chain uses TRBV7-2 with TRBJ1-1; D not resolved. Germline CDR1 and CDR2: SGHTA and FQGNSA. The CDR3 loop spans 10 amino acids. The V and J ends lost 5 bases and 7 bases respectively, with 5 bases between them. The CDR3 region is CASSLLEAFF. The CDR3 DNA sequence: TGTGCCAGCAGCCTCCTTGAAGCTTTCTTT.

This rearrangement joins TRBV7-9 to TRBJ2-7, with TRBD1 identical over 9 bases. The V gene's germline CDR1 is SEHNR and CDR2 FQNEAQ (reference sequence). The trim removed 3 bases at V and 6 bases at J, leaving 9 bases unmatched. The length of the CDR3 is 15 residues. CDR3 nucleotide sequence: TGTGCCAGCAGCTTCGGGAAACCGGGACAGGGCGAGCAGTACTTC. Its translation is CASSFGKPGQGEQYF.

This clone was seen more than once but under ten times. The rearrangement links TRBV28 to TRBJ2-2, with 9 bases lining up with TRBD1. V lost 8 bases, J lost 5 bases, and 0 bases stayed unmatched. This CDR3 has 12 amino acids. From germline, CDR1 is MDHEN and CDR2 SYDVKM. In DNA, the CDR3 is TGTGCCAGCGGGACAGGGACCGGGGAGCTGTTTTTT. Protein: CASGTGTGELFF. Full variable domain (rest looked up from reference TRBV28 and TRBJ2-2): DVKVTQSSRYLVKRTGEKVFLECVQDMDHENMFWYRQDPGLGLRLIYFSYDVKMKEKGDIPEGYSVSREKKERFSLILESASTNQTSMYLCASGTGTGELFFGEGSRLTVL.